Detailed here is one T cell receptor (beta chain). What it binds is unknown. Trimming cost V 5 bases and J 7 bases; bases outside gene matches: 3. The CDR3 totals 14 residues. Germline lookup yields CDR1 MRHNA and CDR2 SNTAGT. Measured with immunoSEQ multiplex PCR; TCRdb has only the in-frame clones, and not every one. The repertoire includes about 89,000 clones, about 89% of them detected once, and about 1.7% sits in the top ten. This entry is derived from a study of T cell repertoires and HLA-DP antigens. This receptor was identified in a man aged 45-65 years in good health and CMV-seronegative. V and J are TRBV6-4 and TRBJ1-6, with 9 bases lining up with TRBD1. Sequencing was done on a sample of CD4+ T cells from PBMCs. Here the CDR3 reads CASSPGTGNSPLHF. The CDR3 DNA is TGTGCCAGCAGTCCCGGGACAGGGAATTCACCCCTCCACTTT.